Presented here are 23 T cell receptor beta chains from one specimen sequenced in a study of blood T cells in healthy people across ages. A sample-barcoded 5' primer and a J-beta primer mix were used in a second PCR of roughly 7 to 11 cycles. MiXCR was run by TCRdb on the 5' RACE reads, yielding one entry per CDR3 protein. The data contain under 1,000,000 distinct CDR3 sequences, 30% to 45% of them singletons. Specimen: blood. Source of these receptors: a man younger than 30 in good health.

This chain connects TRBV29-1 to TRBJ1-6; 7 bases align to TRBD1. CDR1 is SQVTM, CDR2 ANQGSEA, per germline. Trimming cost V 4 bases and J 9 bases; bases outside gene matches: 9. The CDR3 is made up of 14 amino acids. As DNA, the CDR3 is TGCAGCGTTGGACAGGGTGGAAGTGGTTCACCCCTCCACTTT. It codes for CSVGQGGSGSPLHF. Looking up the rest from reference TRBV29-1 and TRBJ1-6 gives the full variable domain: SAVISQKPSRDICQRGTSLTIQCQVDSQVTMMFWYRQQPGQSLTLIATANQGSEATYESGFVIDKFPISRPNLTFSTLTVSNMSPEDSSIYLCSVGQGGSGSPLHFGNGTRLTVT.

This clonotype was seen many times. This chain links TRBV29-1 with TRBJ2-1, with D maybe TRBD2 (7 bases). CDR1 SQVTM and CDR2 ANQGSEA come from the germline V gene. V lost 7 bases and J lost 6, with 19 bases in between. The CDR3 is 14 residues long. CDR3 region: CSGQGGGPVNEQFF. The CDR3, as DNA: TGCAGCGGTCAAGGGGGGGGTCCCGTCAATGAGCAGTTCTTC.

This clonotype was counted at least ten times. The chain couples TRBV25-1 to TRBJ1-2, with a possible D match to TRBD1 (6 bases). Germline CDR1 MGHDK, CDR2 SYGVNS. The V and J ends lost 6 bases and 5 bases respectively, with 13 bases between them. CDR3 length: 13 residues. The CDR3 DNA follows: TGTGCCAGCAGACAGGGAGTGGGGTATGGCTACACCTTC. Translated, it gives CASRQGVGYGYTF.

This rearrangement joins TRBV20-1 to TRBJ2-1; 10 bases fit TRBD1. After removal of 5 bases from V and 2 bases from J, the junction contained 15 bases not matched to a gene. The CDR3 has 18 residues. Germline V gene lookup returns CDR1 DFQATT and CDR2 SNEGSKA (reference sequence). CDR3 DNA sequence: TGCAGTGCTGTTGACAGGGGGCGAAACTTTCTTACCTACAATGAGCAGTTCTTC. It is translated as CSAVDRGRNFLTYNEQFF.

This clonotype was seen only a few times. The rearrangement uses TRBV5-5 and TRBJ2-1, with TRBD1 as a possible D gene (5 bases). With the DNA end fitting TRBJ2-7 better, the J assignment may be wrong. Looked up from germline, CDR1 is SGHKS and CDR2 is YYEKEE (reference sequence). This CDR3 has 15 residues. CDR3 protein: CASSLVQGTYNEQYF. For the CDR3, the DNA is TGTGCCAGCAGCTTGGTGCAGGGTACCTACAATGAGCAGTACTTC.

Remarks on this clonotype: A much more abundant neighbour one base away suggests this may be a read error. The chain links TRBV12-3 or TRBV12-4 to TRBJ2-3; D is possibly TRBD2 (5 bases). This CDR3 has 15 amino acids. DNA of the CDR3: TGTGCCAGCAGGTATACTAGTCCCATCACAGATATGCAGTATTTT. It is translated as CASRYTSPITDMQYF.

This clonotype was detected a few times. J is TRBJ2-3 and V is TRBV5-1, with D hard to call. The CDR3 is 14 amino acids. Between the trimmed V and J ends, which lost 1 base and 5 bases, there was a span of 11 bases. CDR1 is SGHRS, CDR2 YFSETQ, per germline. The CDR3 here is CASSLYTGLDTQYF. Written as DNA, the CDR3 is TGCGCCAGCAGCTTGTATACGGGCCTAGATACGCAGTATTTT.

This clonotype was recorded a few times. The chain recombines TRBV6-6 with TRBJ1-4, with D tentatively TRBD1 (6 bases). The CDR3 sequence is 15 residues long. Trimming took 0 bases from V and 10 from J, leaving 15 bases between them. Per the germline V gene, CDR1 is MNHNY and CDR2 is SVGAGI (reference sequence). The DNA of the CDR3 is TGTGCCAGCAGTTACTCGGGGGGCGGGGAAGGAAAACTGTTTTTT. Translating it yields CASSYSGGGEGKLFF.

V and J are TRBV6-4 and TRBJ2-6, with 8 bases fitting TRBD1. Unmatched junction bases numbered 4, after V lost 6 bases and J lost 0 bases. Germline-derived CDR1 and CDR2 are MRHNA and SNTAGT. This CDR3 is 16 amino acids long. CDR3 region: CASSQGTGSGANVLTF. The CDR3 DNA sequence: TGTGCCAGCAGCCAAGGGACAGGCTCTGGGGCCAACGTCCTGACTTTC.

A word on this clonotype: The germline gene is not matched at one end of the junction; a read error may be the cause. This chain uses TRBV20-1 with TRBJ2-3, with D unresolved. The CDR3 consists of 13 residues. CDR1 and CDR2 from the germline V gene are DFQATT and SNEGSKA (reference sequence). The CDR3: CSARVPVKDAQYF. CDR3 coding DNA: TGCAGTGCTAGAGTCCCGGTGAAAGATGCGCAGTATTTT.

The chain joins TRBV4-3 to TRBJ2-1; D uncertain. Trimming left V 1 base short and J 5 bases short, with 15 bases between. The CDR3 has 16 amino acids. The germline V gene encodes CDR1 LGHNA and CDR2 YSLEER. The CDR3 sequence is CASSQVPGLTNNEQFF. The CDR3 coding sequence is TGCGCCAGCAGCCAAGTGCCCGGGTTGACAAACAATGAGCAGTTCTTC.

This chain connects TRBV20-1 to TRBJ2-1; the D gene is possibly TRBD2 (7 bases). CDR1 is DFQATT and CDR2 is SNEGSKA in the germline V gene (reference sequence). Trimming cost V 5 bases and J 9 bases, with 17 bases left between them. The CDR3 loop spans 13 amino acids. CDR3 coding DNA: TGCAGTGCTCTCATCCGAGGGGGGGGTGAGCAGTTCTTC. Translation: CSALIRGGGEQFF.

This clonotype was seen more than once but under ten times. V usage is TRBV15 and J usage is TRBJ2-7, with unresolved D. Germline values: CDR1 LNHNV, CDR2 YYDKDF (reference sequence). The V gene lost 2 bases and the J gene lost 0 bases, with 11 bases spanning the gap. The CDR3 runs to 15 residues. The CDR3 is CATSRSLDGSYEQYF. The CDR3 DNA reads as TGTGCCACCAGCAGATCTCTCGACGGCTCCTACGAGCAGTACTTC.

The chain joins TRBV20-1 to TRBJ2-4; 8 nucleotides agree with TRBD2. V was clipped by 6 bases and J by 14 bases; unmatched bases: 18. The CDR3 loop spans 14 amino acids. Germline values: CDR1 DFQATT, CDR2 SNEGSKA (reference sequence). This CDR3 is CSANPGLGEETKYF. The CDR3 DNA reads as TGCAGTGCGAACCCGGGACTAGGGGAGGAGACCAAGTACTTC.

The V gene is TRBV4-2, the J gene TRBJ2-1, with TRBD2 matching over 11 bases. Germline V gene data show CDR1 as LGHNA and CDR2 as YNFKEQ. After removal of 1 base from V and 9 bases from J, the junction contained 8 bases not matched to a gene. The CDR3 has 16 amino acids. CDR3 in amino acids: CASSQGTSGGESEQFF. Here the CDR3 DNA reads TGTGCCAGCAGCCAAGGAACTAGCGGGGGTGAAAGTGAGCAGTTCTTC.

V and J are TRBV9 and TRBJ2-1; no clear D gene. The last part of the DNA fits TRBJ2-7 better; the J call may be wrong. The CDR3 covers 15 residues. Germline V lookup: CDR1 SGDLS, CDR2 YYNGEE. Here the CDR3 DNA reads TGTGCCAGCAGCATTAGCAGTAACTCCTACAATGAGCAGTACTTC. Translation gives CASSISSNSYNEQYF.

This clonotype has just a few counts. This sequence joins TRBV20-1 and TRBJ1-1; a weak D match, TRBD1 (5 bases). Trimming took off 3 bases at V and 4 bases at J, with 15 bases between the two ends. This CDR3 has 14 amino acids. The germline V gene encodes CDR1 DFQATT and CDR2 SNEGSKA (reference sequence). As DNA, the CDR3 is TGCAGTGCTAGCTCGGGGCGCGGTGGCACTGAAGCTTTCTTT. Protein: CSASSGRGGTEAFF.

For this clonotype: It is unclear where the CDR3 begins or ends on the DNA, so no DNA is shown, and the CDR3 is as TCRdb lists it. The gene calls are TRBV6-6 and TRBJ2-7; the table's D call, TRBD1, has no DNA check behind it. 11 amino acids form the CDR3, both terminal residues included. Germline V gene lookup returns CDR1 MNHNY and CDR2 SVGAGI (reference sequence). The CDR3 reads CASSSSGSQYF.

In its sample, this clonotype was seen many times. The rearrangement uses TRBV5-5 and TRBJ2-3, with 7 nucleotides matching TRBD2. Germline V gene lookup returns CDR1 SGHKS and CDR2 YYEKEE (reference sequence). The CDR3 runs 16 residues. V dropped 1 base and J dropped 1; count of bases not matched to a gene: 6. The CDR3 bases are TGTGCCAGCAGCTTGATCGGGGGGAGGGGCACAGATACGCAGTATTTT. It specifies CASSLIGGRGTDTQYF.

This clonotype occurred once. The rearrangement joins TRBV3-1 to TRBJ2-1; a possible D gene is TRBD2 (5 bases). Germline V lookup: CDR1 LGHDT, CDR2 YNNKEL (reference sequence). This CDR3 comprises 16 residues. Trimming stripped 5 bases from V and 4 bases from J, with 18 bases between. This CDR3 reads CASSSRGSLGYNEQFF. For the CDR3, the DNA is TGTGCCAGCAGCTCCCGGGGTAGCCTCGGGTACAATGAGCAGTTCTTC.

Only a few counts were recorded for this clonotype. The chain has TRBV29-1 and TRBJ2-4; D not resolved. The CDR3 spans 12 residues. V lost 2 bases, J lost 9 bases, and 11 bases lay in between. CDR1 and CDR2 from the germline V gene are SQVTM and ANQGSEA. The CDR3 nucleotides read TGCAGCGTTGAAACGTCTTATTCCATTCAGTACTTC. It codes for CSVETSYSIQYF.

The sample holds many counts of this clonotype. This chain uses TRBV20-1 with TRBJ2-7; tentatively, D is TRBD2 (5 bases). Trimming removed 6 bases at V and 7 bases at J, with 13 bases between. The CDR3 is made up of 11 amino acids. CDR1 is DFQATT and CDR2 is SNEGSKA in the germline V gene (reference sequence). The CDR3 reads CSAGGRWEQYF. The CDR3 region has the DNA TGCAGTGCCGGCGGGCGATGGGAGCAGTACTTC.

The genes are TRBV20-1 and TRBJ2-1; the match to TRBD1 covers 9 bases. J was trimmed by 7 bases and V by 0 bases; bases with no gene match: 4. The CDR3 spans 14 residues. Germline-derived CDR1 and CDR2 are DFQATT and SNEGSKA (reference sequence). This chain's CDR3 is CSARDDRGINEQFF. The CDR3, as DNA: TGCAGTGCTAGAGATGACAGGGGGATAAATGAGCAGTTCTTC.